What follows are 11 T cell receptor beta chains derived from one specimen sequenced in a study of blood T cell repertoires in COVID-19. Clones were read by immunoSEQ multiplex PCR, and TCRdb kept only the in-frame ones, dropping some. The sample includes 150,000 to 200,000 clones, 82% seen only once; the top ten take 5.2%. Material for sequencing was peripheral blood. These receptors all stem from a woman younger than 45 with acute or convalescent COVID-19.

J is TRBJ2-5 and V is TRBV19, with 9 nucleotides matching TRBD1. The germline gives CDR1 LNHDA, CDR2 SQIVND (reference sequence). The CDR3 consists of 14 residues. Trimming removed 6 bases from V and 5 bases from J; junction bases left unmatched: 7. The CDR3 DNA sequence: TGTGCCAGTAGACCCCGGGACAGGGTTGAGACCCAGTACTTC. It is translated as CASRPRDRVETQYF.

The genes are TRBV19 and TRBJ1-2, with 10 positions matching TRBD1. The CDR3 contains 15 residues. Germline-derived CDR1 and CDR2 are LNHDA and SQIVND (reference sequence). The junction had 6 bases not matched to a gene; V was cut back by 0 bases and J by 8 bases. In nucleotides, the CDR3 is TGTGCCAGTAGTATAGATGGGACAGGGGTCAACGGCTACACCTTC. Translated, it gives CASSIDGTGVNGYTF. The full variable domain, its missing parts supplied by reference TRBV19 and TRBJ1-2, is DGGITQSPKYLFRKEGQNVTLSCEQNLNHDAMYWYRQDPGQGLRLIYYSQIVNDFQKGDIAEGYSVSREKKESFPLTVTSAQKNPTAFYLCASSIDGTGVNGYTFGSGTRLTVV.

This clone has a handful of counts. The chain carries TRBV27 and TRBJ1-5; the match to TRBD1 covers 8 bases. V shed 0 bases and J 7 bases; nucleotides not matched to a gene: 14. The CDR3 loop spans 18 amino acids. CDR1 is MNHEY, CDR2 SMNVEV, per germline (reference sequence). DNA of the CDR3: TGTGCCAGCAGTTTATCGATGGGGGCAGGGGGCAGGTGGCAGCCCCAGCATTTT. Translating gives CASSLSMGAGGRWQPQHF.

This clone was seen only once. This sequence joins TRBV24-1 and TRBJ1-2, with D maybe TRBD1 (5 bases). Germline values: CDR1 KGHDR, CDR2 SFDVKD. The CDR3 covers 13 residues. Trimming left V 5 bases short and J 6 bases short, with 12 bases between. In DNA, the CDR3 is TGTGCCACCAGTGCCGACCGACAGAATGGCTACACCTTC. It encodes CATSADRQNGYTF.

The genes are TRBV5-4 and TRBJ2-1; weak D call: TRBD2 (6 bases). In germline, CDR1 is SGHNT, CDR2 YYREEE (reference sequence). The CDR3 is 14 amino acids. Trimming removed 2 bases at V and 8 bases at J, with 14 bases between. In DNA, the CDR3 is TGTGCCAGCAGCTTTGTAACTAGCAGCCATGAGCAGTTCTTC. The encoded protein is CASSFVTSSHEQFF.

V is TRBV4-1 and J is TRBJ1-2; 8 bases map to TRBD1. The CDR3 consists of 15 residues. With 3 bases clipped from V and 2 bases from J, the junction kept 5 bases outside the gene matches. Per the germline V gene, CDR1 is MGHRA and CDR2 is YSYEKL. CDR3 sequence: CASSQETGVNYGYTF. CDR3 in DNA: TGCGCCAGCAGCCAGGAGACAGGGGTAAACTATGGCTACACCTTC.

This chain connects TRBV11-1 to TRBJ2-1; 9 bases match TRBD1. Germline V gene lookup returns CDR1 SGHAT and CDR2 FQDESV (reference sequence). The V segment lost 6 bases and the J segment 2 bases; nucleotides outside the gene matches: 5. The length of the CDR3 is 15 residues. CDR3 DNA: TGTGCCAGCAGTCCCGGGACAGGGCCCTACAATGAGCAGTTCTTC. Amino acid sequence: CASSPGTGPYNEQFF.

V is TRBV19 and J is TRBJ2-2; 7 bases map to TRBD1. CDR3 length equals 17 residues. V lost 6 bases and J lost 3; bases outside the gene matches: 13. Germline V gene data show CDR1 as LNHDA and CDR2 as SQIVND (reference sequence). Written as DNA, the CDR3 is TGTGCCAGTAGAACCCAAAGAGGGGGCCGGGACACCGGGGAGCTGTTTTTT. Protein: CASRTQRGGRDTGELFF.

The sample holds one count of this clone. The rearrangement joins TRBV3-1 (or the pseudogene TRBV3-2) to TRBJ2-1; D is perhaps TRBD2 (5 bases). Germline CDR1 LGHDT, CDR2 YNNKEL (reference sequence). The V end was cut by 1 base, the J end by 4 bases, with 23 bases between. The CDR3 consists of 19 residues. The CDR3 reads CASSQGNTNRGDLYNEQFF. The CDR3 DNA sequence: TGTGCCAGCAGCCAAGGAAATACTAATCGGGGAGACTTATACAATGAGCAGTTCTTC.

The chain joins TRBV11-3 to TRBJ2-7, with D uncertain. V was cut by 5 bases and J by 6 bases, with 8 bases left in between. This CDR3 spans 11 amino acids. Germline-derived CDR1 and CDR2 are SGHNT and YENEEA. The CDR3 nucleotides are TGTGCCAGCAGCCGAGGCCGCGAGCAGTACTTC. Translation: CASSRGREQYF.

The chain combines TRBV2 with TRBJ1-2, with 8 bases aligning to TRBD1. Germline V gives CDR1 SNHLY, CDR2 FYNNEI. Germline trimming cut 6 bases from V and 2 bases from J; bases unmatched to any gene: 8. The CDR3 extends over 15 amino acids. CDR3: CASRPGQAPNYGYTF. CDR3 bases: TGTGCCAGCAGACCGGGACAGGCCCCGAACTATGGCTACACCTTC.